This T cell receptor (beta chain) stems from a study of blood T cell repertoires in COVID-19. Overall study: Acute-phase and convalescent COVID-19 samples originated in the United States, Italy and Spain.

The germline V gene has CDR1 KGHSH and CDR2 LQKENI. This CDR3 spans 15 amino acids. The V end lost 4 bases, the J end lost 3 bases, and 14 bases lay between the germline ends. This table comes from immunoSEQ multiplex PCR, and its TCRdb copy is limited to in-frame clones, with some not included. This sample yields roughly 190,000 clones, of which approximately 87% are seen a single time; roughly 11% belongs to the top ten. The rearrangement joins TRBV18 to TRBJ2-3; no reliable D call. The TCR was taken from a woman aged 55-70 years with COVID-19, enrolled during active disease. Input material: peripheral blood. Here the CDR3 reads CASSQSTPGTDTQYF. Written as DNA, the CDR3 is TGTGCCAGCTCACAATCCACCCCAGGAACAGATACGCAGTATTTT.